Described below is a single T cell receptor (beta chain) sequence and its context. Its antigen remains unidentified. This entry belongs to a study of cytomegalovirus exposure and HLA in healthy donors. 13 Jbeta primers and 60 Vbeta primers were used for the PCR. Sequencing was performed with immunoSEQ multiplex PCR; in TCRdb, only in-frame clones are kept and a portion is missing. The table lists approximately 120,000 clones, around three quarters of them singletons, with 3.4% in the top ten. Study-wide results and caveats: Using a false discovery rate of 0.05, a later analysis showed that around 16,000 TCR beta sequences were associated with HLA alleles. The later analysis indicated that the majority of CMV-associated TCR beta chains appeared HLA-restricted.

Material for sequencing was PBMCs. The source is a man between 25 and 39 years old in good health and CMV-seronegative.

This CDR3 is CASSEGLSLGETQYF. DNA for the CDR3: TGTGCCAGCAGCGAAGGACTATCCCTGGGGGAGACCCAGTACTTC. V and J are TRBV7-9 and TRBJ2-5; D might be TRBD2 (6 bases). The CDR3 is 15 residues long. The V end lost 5 bases, the J end lost 5 bases, and 18 bases lay between the germline ends. The germline CDR1 and CDR2 sequences are SEHNR and FQNEAQ (reference sequence).